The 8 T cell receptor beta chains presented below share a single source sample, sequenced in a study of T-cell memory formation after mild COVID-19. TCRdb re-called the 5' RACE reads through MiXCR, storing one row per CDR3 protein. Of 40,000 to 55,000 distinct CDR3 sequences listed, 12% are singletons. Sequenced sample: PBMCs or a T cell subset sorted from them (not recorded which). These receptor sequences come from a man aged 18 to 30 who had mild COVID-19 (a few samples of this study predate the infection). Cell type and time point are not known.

The CDR3: CASSGRTGSGAEAFF. Here the CDR3 DNA reads TGCGCCAGCAGCGGACGGACAGGGAGTGGAGCTGAAGCTTTCTTT. The chain couples TRBV5-1 to TRBJ1-1, with TRBD1 matching 8 bases. Germline CDR1 and CDR2: SGHRS and YFSETQ. With V trimmed by 4 bases and J by 6 bases, 11 bases remained unmatched. The CDR3 is 15 amino acids.

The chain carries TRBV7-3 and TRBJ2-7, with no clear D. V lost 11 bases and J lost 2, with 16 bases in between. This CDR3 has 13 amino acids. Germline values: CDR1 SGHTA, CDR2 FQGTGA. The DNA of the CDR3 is TGTGCCCCCCCCGGGTCGGTTACCTACGAGCAGTACTTC. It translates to CAPPGSVTYEQYF.

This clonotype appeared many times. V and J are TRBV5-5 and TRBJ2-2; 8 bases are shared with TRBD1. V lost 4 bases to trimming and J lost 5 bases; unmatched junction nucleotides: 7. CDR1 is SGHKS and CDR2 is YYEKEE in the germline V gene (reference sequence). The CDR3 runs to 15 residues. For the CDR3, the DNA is TGTGCCAGCAGCAACCAGGGGGCGCGTACCGGGGAGCTGTTTTTT. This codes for CASSNQGARTGELFF.

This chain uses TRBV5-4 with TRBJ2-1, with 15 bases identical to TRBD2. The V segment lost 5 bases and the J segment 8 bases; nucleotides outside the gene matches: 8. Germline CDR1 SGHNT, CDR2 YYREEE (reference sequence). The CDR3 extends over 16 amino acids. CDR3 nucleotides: TGTGCCAGCAGAAACGGACTAGCGGGGGGGCTAGATGAGCAGTTCTTC. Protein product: CASRNGLAGGLDEQFF. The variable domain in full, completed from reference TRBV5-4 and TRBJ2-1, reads ETGVTQSPTHLIKTRGQQVTLRCSSQSGHNTVSWYQQALGQGPQFIFQYYREEENGRGNFPPRFSGLQFPNYSSELNVNALELDDSALYLCASRNGLAGGLDEQFFGPGTRLTVL.

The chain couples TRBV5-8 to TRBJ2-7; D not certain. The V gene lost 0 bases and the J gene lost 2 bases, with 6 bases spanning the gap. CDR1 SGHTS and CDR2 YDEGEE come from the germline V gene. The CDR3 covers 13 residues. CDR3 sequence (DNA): TGTGCCAGCAGCTTGGCGGTGACCTACGAGCAGTACTTC. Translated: CASSLAVTYEQYF.

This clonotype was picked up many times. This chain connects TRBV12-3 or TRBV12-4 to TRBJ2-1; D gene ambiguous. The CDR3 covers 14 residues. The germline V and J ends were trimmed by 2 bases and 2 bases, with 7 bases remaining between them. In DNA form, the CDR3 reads TGTGCCAGCAGTTTAAATGGGGCCTACAATGAGCAGTTCTTC. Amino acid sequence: CASSLNGAYNEQFF.

CDR3 loop: CASSQDPRGYNEQFF. In nucleotides, the CDR3 is TGTGCCAGCAGCCAAGACCCGCGAGGATACAATGAGCAGTTCTTC. V and J are TRBV3-1 and TRBJ2-1, with unresolved D. This CDR3 spans 15 amino acids. Germline values: CDR1 LGHDT, CDR2 YNNKEL (reference sequence). V was shortened by 0 bases and J by 4 bases, with 10 bases between the two germline ends.

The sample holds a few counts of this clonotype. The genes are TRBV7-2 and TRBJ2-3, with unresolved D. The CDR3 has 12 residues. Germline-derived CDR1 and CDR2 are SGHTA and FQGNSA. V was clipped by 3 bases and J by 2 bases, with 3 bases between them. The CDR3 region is CASSFYTDTQYF. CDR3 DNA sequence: TGTGCCAGCAGCTTTTACACAGATACGCAGTATTTT. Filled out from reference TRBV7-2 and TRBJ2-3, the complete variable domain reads GAGVSQSPSNKVTEKGKDVELRCDPISGHTALYWYRQSLGQGLEFLIYFQGNSAPDKSGLPSDRFSAERTGGSVSTLTIQRTQQEDSAVYLCASSFYTDTQYFGPGTRLTVL.